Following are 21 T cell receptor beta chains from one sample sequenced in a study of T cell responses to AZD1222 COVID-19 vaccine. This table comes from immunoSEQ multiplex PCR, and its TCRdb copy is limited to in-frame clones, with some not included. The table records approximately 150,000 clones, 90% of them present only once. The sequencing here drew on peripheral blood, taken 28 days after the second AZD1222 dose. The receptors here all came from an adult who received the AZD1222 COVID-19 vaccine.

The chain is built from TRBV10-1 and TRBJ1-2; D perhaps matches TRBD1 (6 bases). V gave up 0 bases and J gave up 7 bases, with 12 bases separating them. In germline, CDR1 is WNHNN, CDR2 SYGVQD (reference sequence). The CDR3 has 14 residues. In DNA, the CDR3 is TGCGCCAGCAGTGAGTCTAACGGGACAACTGGCTACACCTTC. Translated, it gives CASSESNGTTGYTF.

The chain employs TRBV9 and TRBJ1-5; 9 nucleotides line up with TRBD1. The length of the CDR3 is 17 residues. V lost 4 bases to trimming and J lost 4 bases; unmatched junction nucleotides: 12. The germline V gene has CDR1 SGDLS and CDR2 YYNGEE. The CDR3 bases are TGTGCCAGCAGCCCCGAGGGGGGGACAGGGACGAATCAGCCCCAGCATTTT. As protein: CASSPEGGTGTNQPQHF.

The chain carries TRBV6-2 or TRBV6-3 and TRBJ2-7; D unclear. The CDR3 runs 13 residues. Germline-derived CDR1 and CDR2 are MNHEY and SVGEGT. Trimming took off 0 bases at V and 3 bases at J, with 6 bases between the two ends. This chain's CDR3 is CASSYSSNYEQYF. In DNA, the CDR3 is TGTGCCAGCAGTTACTCGAGCAACTACGAGCAGTACTTC.

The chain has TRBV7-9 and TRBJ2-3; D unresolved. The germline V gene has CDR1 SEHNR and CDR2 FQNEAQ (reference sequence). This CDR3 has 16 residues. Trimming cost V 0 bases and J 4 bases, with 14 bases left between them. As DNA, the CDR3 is TGTGCCAGCAGCTTAGCCAATATCCCACCATCAGATACGCAGTATTTT. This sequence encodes CASSLANIPPSDTQYF.

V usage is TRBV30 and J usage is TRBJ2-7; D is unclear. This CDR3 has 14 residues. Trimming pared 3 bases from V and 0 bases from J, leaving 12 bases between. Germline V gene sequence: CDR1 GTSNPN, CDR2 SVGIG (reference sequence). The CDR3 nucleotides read TGTGCCTGGAGACCTCCTCAGGTCTCCTACGAGCAGTACTTC. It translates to CAWRPPQVSYEQYF.

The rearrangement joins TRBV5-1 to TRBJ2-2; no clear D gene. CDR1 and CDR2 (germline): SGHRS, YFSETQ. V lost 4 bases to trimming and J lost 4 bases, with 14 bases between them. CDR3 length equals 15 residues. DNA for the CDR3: TGCGCCAGCAGCCGAGAGGCCTCGTTCACCGGGGAGCTGTTTTTT. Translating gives CASSREASFTGELFF.

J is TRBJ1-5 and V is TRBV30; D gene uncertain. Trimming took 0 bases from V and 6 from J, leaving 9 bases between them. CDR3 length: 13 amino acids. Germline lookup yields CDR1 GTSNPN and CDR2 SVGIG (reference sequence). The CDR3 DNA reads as TGTGCCTGGAGTGTACAAGCCGTTCAGCCCCAGCATTTT. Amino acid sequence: CAWSVQAVQPQHF. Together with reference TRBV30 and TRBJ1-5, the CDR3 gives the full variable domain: SQTIHQWPATLVQPVGSPLSLECTVEGTSNPNLYWYRQAAGRGLQLLFYSVGIGQISSEVPQNLSASRPQDRQFILSSKKLLLSDSGFYLCAWSVQAVQPQHFGDGTRLSIL.

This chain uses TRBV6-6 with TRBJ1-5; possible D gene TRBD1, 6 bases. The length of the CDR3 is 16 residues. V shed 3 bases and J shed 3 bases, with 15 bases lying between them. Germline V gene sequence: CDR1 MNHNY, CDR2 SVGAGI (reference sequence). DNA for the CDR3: TGTGCCAGCAGTTATTTCCAGGGGACCTTCAATCAGCCCCAGCATTTT. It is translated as CASSYFQGTFNQPQHF.

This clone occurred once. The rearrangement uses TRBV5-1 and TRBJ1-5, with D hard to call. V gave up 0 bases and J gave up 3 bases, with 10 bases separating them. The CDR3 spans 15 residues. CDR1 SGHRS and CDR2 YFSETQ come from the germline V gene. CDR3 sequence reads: CASSLEGGNNQPQHF. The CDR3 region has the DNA TGCGCCAGCAGCTTGGAAGGTGGTAACAATCAGCCCCAGCATTTT.

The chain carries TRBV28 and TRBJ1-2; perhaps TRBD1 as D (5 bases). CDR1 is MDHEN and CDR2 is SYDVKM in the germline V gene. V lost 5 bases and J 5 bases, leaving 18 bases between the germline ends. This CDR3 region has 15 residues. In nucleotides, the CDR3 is TGTGCCAGCAGTCAGTCAGGGTCCCCCTCTTATGGCTACACCTTC. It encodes CASSQSGSPSYGYTF.

CDR3 sequence reads: CASSHPPPPGTGGIYEQYF. The CDR3 nucleotides are TGTGCCAGCAGCCACCCTCCGCCCCCCGGAACAGGGGGTATTTACGAGCAGTACTTC. The rearrangement links TRBV4-2 to TRBJ2-7, with 8 nucleotides matching TRBD1. CDR1 and CDR2 (germline): LGHNA, YNFKEQ. Trimming removed 3 bases from V and 4 bases from J; junction bases left unmatched: 20. The CDR3 has 19 amino acids.

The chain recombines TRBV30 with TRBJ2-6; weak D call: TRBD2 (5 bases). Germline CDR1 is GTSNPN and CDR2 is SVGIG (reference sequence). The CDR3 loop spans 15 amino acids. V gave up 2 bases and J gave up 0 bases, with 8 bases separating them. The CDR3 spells CAWSTGDSGANVLTF. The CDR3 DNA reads TGTGCCTGGAGTACCGGGGACTCTGGGGCCAACGTCCTGACTTTC.

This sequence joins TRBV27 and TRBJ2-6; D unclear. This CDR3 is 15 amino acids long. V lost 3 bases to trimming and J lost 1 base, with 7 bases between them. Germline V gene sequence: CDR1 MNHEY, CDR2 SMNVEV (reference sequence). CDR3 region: CASSLKQSGANVLTF. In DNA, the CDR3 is TGTGCCAGCAGTTTGAAACAGTCTGGGGCCAACGTCCTGACTTTC. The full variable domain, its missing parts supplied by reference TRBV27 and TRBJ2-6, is EAQVTQNPRYLITVTGKKLTVTCSQNMNHEYMSWYRQDPGLGLRQIYYSMNVEVTDKGDVPEGYKVSRKEKRNFPLILESPSPNQTSLYFCASSLKQSGANVLTFGAGSRLTVL.

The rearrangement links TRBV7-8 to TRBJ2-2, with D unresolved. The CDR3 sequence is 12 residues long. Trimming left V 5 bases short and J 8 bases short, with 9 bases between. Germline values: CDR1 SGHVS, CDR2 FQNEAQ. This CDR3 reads CASSLYEGELFF. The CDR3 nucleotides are TGTGCCAGCAGCCTTTACGAGGGGGAGCTGTTTTTT.

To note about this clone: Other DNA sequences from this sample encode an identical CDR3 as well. Here the CDR3 reads CASSLGGYEQYF. CDR3 nucleotides: TGCGCCAGCAGCTTGGGTGGCTACGAGCAGTACTTC. This rearrangement joins TRBV5-1 to TRBJ2-7; D uncertain. The V end was cut by 0 bases, the J end by 3 bases, with 4 bases between. Germline CDR1 SGHRS, CDR2 YFSETQ. CDR3 length equals 12 residues. Combining the CDR3 with reference TRBV5-1 and TRBJ2-7 gives the whole variable domain KAGVTQTPRYLIKTRGQQVTLSCSPISGHRSVSWYQQTPGQGLQFLFEYFSETQRNKGNFPGRFSGRQFSNSRSEMNVSTLELGDSALYLCASSLGGYEQYFGPGTRLTVT.

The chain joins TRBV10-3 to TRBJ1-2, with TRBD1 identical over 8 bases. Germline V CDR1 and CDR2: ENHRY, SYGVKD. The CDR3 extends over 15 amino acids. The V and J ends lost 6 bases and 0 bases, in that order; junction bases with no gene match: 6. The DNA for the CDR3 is TGTGCCATCAGGGTTCAGGGGGCTTCTAACTATGGCTACACCTTC. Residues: CAIRVQGASNYGYTF.

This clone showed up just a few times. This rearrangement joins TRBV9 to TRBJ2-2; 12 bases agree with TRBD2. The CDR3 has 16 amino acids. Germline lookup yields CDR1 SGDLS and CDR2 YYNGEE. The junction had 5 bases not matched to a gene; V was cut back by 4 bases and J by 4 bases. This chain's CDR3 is CASSPRLAGVTGELFF. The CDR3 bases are TGTGCCAGCAGCCCTAGACTAGCGGGAGTCACCGGGGAGCTGTTTTTT.

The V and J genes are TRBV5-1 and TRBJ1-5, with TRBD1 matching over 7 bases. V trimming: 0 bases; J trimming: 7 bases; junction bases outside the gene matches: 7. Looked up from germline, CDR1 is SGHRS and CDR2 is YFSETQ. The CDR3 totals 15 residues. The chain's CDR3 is CASSLAGQTRQPQHF. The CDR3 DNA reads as TGCGCCAGCAGCTTGGCGGGACAGACCCGACAGCCCCAGCATTTT.

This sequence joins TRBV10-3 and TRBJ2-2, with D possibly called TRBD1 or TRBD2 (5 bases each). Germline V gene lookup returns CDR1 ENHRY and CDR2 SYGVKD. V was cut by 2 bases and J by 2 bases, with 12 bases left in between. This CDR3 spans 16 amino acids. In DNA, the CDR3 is TGTGCCATCAGTGAGAGTAGAGGGACCAACACCGGGGAGCTGTTTTTT. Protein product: CAISESRGTNTGELFF.

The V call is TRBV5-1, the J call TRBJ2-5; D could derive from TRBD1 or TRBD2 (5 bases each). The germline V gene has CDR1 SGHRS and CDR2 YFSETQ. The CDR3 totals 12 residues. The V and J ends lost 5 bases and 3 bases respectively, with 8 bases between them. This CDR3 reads CASRGPKETQYF. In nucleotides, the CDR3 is TGCGCCAGCAGGGGACCTAAAGAGACCCAGTACTTC.

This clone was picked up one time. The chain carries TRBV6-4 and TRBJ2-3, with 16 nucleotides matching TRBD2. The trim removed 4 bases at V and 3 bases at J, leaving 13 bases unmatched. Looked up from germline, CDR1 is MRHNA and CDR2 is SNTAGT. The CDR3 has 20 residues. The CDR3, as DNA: TGTGCCAGCAGTGTACAATTGACCGGGACTAGCGGGGGGGCTACAGATACGCAGTATTTT. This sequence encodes CASSVQLTGTSGGATDTQYF.